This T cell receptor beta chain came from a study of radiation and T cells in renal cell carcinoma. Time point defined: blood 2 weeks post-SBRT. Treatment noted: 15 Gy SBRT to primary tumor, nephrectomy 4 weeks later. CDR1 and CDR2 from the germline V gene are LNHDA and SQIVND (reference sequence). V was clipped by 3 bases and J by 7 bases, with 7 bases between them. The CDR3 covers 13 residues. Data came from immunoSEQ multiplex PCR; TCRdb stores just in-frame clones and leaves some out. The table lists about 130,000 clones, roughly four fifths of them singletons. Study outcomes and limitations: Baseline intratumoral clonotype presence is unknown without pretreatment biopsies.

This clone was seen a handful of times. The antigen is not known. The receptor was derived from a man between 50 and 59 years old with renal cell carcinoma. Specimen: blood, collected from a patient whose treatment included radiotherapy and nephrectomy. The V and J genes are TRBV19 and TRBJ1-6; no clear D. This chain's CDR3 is CASSITRNSPLHF. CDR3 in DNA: TGTGCCAGTAGTATCACACGAAATTCACCCCTCCACTTT.